This T cell receptor beta chain was sequenced during a study of T-cell reconstitution after alpha-beta-depleted transplantation in children. This clonotype was recorded at least ten times. Trimming shortened V by 2 bases and J by 4 bases, and 5 bases separated the two germline ends. The germline CDR1 and CDR2 sequences are ENHRY and SYGVKD. This CDR3 has 12 amino acids. Unique molecular identifiers were incorporated into the prepared TCRbeta library. TCRdb reprocessed the PCR reads via MiXCR and lists one record per CDR3 protein. The repertoire holds a few hundred thousand distinct CDR3 sequences, with under 15% as singletons.

The specimen comprised PBMCs, mostly from graft donor cells, sampled 360 days after TCRalphabeta/CD19-depleted stem cell transplant. This clonotype was sampled from a male patient younger than 18 who had a stem cell transplant for acute myeloid leukemia, so the T cells may come from the graft donor. The chain joins TRBV10-3 to TRBJ1-2; no firm D call. The CDR3 sequence is CAISEASYGYTF. The CDR3 DNA is TGTGCCATCAGTGAGGCGTCCTATGGCTACACCTTC.